This passage covers 9 T cell receptor beta chains from one sample sequenced in a study of blood T cell repertoires in COVID-19. Assay used: immunoSEQ multiplex PCR; TCRdb lists only in-frame clones, some missing. The profile shows roughly 49,000 clones, roughly two thirds of them singletons. The sequencing sample was made of peripheral blood. These receptors were taken from a woman in her sixties or seventies with acute or convalescent COVID-19.

This clone showed up just once. The CDR3 loop is CASSSGSLGLVDEQFF. The CDR3 bases are TGTGCCAGCAGTTCGGGAAGCTTGGGGTTAGTCGATGAGCAGTTCTTC. This chain links TRBV6-2 or TRBV6-3 with TRBJ2-1; possible D gene TRBD2, 5 bases. This CDR3 comprises 16 residues. The germline gives CDR1 MNHEY, CDR2 SVGEGT. V was pared by 4 bases and J by 8 bases, with 21 bases between.

This chain joins TRBV15 and TRBJ1-2, with 9 bases identical to TRBD1. Germline CDR1 and CDR2: LNHNV and YYDKDF (reference sequence). Trimming removed 5 bases from V and 5 bases from J; junction bases left unmatched: 6. This CDR3 has 14 amino acids. CDR3 region: CATSRRDRVYGYTF. Here the CDR3 DNA reads TGTGCCACCAGCCGCCGGGACAGGGTGTATGGCTACACCTTC.

This chain links TRBV3-1 (or the pseudogene TRBV3-2) with TRBJ1-4; TRBD1 aligns across 7 bases. V was pared by 0 bases and J by 10 bases, with 5 bases of the junction left unmatched. This CDR3 has 14 amino acids. CDR1 and CDR2 (germline): LGHDT, YNNKEL (reference sequence). The DNA of the CDR3 is TGTGCCAGCAGCCAAGAGGACCGGGACAGAAAACTGTTTTTT. It encodes CASSQEDRDRKLFF.

This clone was observed a handful of times. The chain uses TRBV2 and TRBJ1-5, with a tentative D call TRBD1 (5 bases). V lost 2 bases and J 2 bases, leaving 10 bases between the germline ends. Looked up from germline, CDR1 is SNHLY and CDR2 is FYNNEI. The CDR3 is 15 residues long. CDR3 in DNA: TGTGCCAGCAGTGAACAGGGTCACGGCAATCAGCCCCAGCATTTT. Its protein is CASSEQGHGNQPQHF. Using reference TRBV2 and TRBJ1-5 for the parts outside the CDR3, the full variable domain is EPEVTQTPSHQVTQMGQEVILRCVPISNHLYFYWYRQILGQKVEFLVSFYNNEISEKSEIFDDQFSVERPDGSNFTLKIRSTKLEDSAMYFCASSEQGHGNQPQHFGDGTRLSIL.

This clone has a handful of counts. The chain has TRBV6-2 or TRBV6-3 and TRBJ2-1, with 10 nucleotides matching TRBD2. In germline, CDR1 is MNHEY, CDR2 SVGEGT. The CDR3 spans 15 residues. V dropped 5 bases and J dropped 6; count of bases not matched to a gene: 7. The CDR3 DNA reads as TGTGCCAGCAGTGCCGACAGCGGGAGGGCCAATGAGCAGTTCTTC. Protein sequence: CASSADSGRANEQFF.

For the CDR3, the DNA is TGTGCCAGCAGCGTTGGGAGGTCCTCTGATGAGCAGTTCTTC. This encodes CASSVGRSSDEQFF. This chain links TRBV9 with TRBJ2-1; D is perhaps TRBD2 (6 bases). Trimming took 2 bases from V and 8 from J, leaving 14 bases between them. The germline CDR1 and CDR2 sequences are SGDLS and YYNGEE. This CDR3 comprises 14 residues.

CDR3 region: CASSRLAGGGYEQFF. The CDR3 DNA follows: TGTGCCAGTAGTAGACTAGCCGGGGGTGGATATGAGCAGTTCTTC. The V call is TRBV19, the J call TRBJ2-1; 7 bases fit TRBD2. The CDR3 runs 15 residues. Germline V gene sequence: CDR1 LNHDA, CDR2 SQIVND (reference sequence). The V and J ends lost 4 bases and 8 bases, in that order; junction bases with no gene match: 11.

The J gene is TRBJ2-2, the V gene TRBV2, with TRBD2 as a possible D gene (5 bases). This CDR3 has 15 amino acids. Deletions cut 4 bases from V and 5 bases from J, with 14 bases between. Per germline, CDR1 SNHLY and CDR2 FYNNEI. The CDR3, as DNA: TGTGCCAGCAGTGTCATCCCGGGGTCGACCGGGGAGCTGTTTTTT. It translates to CASSVIPGSTGELFF.

The V gene is TRBV5-6, the J gene TRBJ2-7; TRBD1 matches at 7 bases. V shed 3 bases, J shed 3 bases, and the junction held 18 bases outside the gene matches. Germline V gives CDR1 SGHDT, CDR2 YYEEEE. The CDR3 consists of 18 residues. In DNA, the CDR3 is TGTGCCAGCAGCTCCAAATTCCCGCGGACAGGCAGCCGCTACGAGCAGTACTTC. Residues: CASSSKFPRTGSRYEQYF.